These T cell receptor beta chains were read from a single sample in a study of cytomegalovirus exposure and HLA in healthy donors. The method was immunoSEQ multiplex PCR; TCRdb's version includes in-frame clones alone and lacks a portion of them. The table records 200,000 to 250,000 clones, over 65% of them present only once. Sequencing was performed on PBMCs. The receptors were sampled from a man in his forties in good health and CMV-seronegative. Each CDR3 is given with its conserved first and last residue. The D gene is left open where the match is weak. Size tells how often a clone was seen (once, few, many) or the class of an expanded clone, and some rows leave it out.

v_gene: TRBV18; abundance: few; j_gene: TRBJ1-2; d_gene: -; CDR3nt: TGTGCCAGCTCACCACCGGCAGGGGTGGACTACACCTTC; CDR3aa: CASSPPAGVDYTF
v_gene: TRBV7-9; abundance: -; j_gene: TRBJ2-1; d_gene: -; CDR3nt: TGTGCCAGCAGCTTACTACAGGGCTACAATGAGCAGTTCTTC; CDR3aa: CASSLLQGYNEQFF
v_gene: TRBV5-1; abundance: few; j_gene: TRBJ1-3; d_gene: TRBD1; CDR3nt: TGCGCCAGCAGCTTGGAGCCAGGGGGAGTTGGAAACACCATATATTTT; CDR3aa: CASSLEPGGVGNTIYF
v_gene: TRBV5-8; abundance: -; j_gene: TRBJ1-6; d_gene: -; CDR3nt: TGTGCCAGCAGCTTAGGGGGGGACCTAACTAATTCACCCCTCCACTTT; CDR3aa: CASSLGGDLTNSPLHF
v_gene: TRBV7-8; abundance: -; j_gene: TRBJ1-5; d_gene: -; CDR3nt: TGTGCCAGCAGCTTATACCGGGGAGATCAGCCCCAGCATTTT; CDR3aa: CASSLYRGDQPQHF
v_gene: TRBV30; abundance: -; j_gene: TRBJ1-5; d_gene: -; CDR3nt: TGTGCCTGGAGTGTAACGGACATCAATCAGCCCCAGCATTTT; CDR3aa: CAWSVTDINQPQHF
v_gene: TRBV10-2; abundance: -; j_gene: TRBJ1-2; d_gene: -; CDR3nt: TGCGCCAGCAGTGAGTTGGGGCAGCCGAGGAAAGGCTACACCTTC; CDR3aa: CASSELGQPRKGYTF
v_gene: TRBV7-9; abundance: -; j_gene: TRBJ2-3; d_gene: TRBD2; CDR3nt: TGTGCCAGCAGCTTAGCGGGAGGGCGGGAAGATACGCAGTATTTT; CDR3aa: CASSLAGGREDTQYF
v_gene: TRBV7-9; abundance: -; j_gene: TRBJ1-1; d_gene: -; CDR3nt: TGTGCCAGCAGGGGGGCTGGGACTGAAGCTTTCTTT; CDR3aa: CASRGAGTEAFF
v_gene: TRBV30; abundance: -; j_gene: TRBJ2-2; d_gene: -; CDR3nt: TGTGCCTGGAGTTCCTCCCTATTACTGAACACCGGGGAGCTGTTTTTT; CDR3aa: CAWSSSLLLNTGELFF
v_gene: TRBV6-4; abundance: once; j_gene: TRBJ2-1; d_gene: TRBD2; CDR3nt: TGTGCCAGCAGTGACTCAACTAGCGGAGACAATGAGCAGTTCTTC; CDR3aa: CASSDSTSGDNEQFF
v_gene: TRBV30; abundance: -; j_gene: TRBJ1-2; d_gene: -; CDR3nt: TGTGCCTGGAGTGAGGGAGGACCGAACTATGGCTACACCTTC; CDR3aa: CAWSEGGPNYGYTF
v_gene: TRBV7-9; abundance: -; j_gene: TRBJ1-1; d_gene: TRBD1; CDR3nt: TGTGCCAGCAGCTTAGTGGGACAGGTGGCTTCCACTGAAGCTTTCTTT; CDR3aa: CASSLVGQVASTEAFF
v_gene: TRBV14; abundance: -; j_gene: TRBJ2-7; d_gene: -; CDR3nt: TGTGCCAGCAGCCAGGGAGCGGGTTGGACCTACGAGCAGTACTTC; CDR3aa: CASSQGAGWTYEQYF